This record looks at one T cell receptor (beta chain) sequence and its context. The protocol was immunoSEQ multiplex PCR, while the TCRdb copy is restricted to in-frame clones and leaves out a portion. The sample holds about 340,000 clones, more than 90% seen once. The data derive from a study of blood T cell repertoires in COVID-19. Study information: Italy, Spain and the United States were the sources of the convalescent and acute COVID-19 samples.

Among Cohort 3 donors, those recovered had two negative PCRs, clearance, or symptom resolution. The clonotype originates from a woman in her twenties or thirties who had recovered from COVID-19. The sequenced sample was PBMCs or T cells enriched from blood (not recorded which).

The CDR3 bases are TGTGCCACCCAGCCAGGGACAGGGGAAACCGGGGAGCTGTTTTTT. It yields the protein CATQPGTGETGELFF. The genes are TRBV7-9 and TRBJ2-2, with 10 bases aligning to TRBD1. From germline, CDR1 is SEHNR and CDR2 FQNEAQ (reference sequence). The CDR3 runs 15 residues. Germline trimming cut 10 bases from V and 5 bases from J; bases unmatched to any gene: 10.